This T cell receptor beta chain was recorded in a study of blood T cell repertoires in COVID-19. Background on the study: The samples span acute and convalescent COVID-19 from the United States, Italy and Spain. PBMCs, B-cell-depleted T cells, or T cells were the source of the cDNA or gDNA that made up the material.

Trimming removed 4 bases from V and 1 base from J; junction bases left unmatched: 8. The CDR3 covers 17 residues. Germline values: CDR1 LNHDA, CDR2 SQIVND (reference sequence). Per the original data handling: Amplification with reference gene primers provided the estimates of nucleated cell counts. Using immunoSEQ multiplex PCR, the repertoire was profiled, and TCRdb retains in-frame clones only, with some absent. V and J calls and clone size are given by that table; D and trimming were obtained from the DNA. The repertoire holds around 250,000 clones, with 65% to 85% as singletons. Sample: peripheral blood. The chain employs TRBV19 and TRBJ2-2; 8 positions agree with TRBD2. This clonotype was obtained from a man older than 75 with acute or convalescent COVID-19. Here the CDR3 reads CASSRAAGALNTGELFF. The CDR3 DNA reads as TGTGCCAGTAGTAGGGCAGCGGGGGCCCTGAACACCGGGGAGCTGTTTTTT.